Each of the 4 T cell receptor beta chains below was sequenced from the same sample in a study of metastatic and nonmetastatic thyroid tumors. Thyroid surgery took place with no prior treatment in any patient. TCRdb recomputed clones from the PCR reads via MiXCR. In the table there are just over 15,000 clones, 3.5% to 4.5% of which are singletons. Material for sequencing was tumor tissue. These receptors all come from a female donor with papillary thyroid cancer or a benign thyroid nodule (not recorded which). Some clones in this sample may be carry-over from other donors' samples.

This clone was counted ten times or more. The rearrangement joins TRBV12-3 or TRBV12-4 to TRBJ2-7, with TRBD2 matching 7 bases. The CDR3 has 16 residues. With 6 bases clipped from V and 5 bases from J, the junction kept 16 bases outside the gene matches. In DNA, the CDR3 is TGTGCCAGCAGCACAGGCCTAGGGCAGAGCGGGAACGAGCAGTACTTC. Translating it yields CASSTGLGQSGNEQYF.

The sample holds a few counts of this clone. The chain couples TRBV5-1 to TRBJ2-1, with D tentatively TRBD2 (5 bases). Per the germline V gene, CDR1 is SGHRS and CDR2 is YFSETQ. This CDR3 contains 15 residues. V shed 2 bases and J shed 8 bases, with 17 bases lying between them. CDR3 in DNA: TGCGCCAGCAGCTTCCAGGCCAACGGGGTGGATGAGCAGTTCTTC. Translating it yields CASSFQANGVDEQFF.

This clone was observed a few times. This sequence joins TRBV28 and TRBJ2-7; 15 bases map to TRBD2. The CDR3 has 15 amino acids. Germline V gives CDR1 MDHEN, CDR2 SYDVKM. Trimming at V came to 8 bases and at J to 5 bases, leaving 7 bases not matched to a gene. DNA of the CDR3: TGTGCCAGCCTAGGACTAGCGGGAGGGTCCCACGAGCAGTACTTC. Protein sequence: CASLGLAGGSHEQYF.

This clone was counted only a few times. The chain employs TRBV6-2 or TRBV6-3 and TRBJ2-3; 8 bases line up with TRBD2. The germline V gene has CDR1 MNHEY and CDR2 SVGEGT. This CDR3 contains 13 residues. Unmatched junction bases numbered 1, after V lost 6 bases and J lost 2 bases. CDR3: CASSGGATDTQYF. Written as DNA, the CDR3 is TGTGCCAGCAGCGGGGGGGCCACAGATACGCAGTATTTT.